This is a list of T cell receptor beta chains from one sample in a study of blood T cell repertoires in COVID-19. Assay used: immunoSEQ multiplex PCR; TCRdb lists only in-frame clones, some missing. The table shows about 85,000 clones, with roughly four fifths occurring only once. Sequenced input: peripheral blood. The receptors originated from a woman at least 80 years old with acute or convalescent COVID-19. The CDR3 runs from the conserved cysteine through the conserved F or W. D genes are given only for firm matches. Clone size is shown for a subset of rows, as once, few, many or a class of expanded clone.

J gene	CDR3 length	V gene	clone size	D gene	CDR3 protein	CDR3 DNA
TRBJ1-5	16	TRBV2	few	TRBD1	CASSESGTVGNQPQHF	TGTGCCAGCAGTGAGTCAGGGACAGTGGGCAATCAGCCCCAGCATTTT
TRBJ1-5	15	TRBV5-1	-	TRBD1	CASSSGQEGNQPQHF	TGCGCCAGCAGCTCGGGACAGGAGGGCAATCAGCCCCAGCATTTT
TRBJ1-2	13	TRBV7-2	-	-	CASSIRQQYGYTF	TGTGCCAGCAGCATCAGACAGCAATATGGCTACACCTTC
TRBJ1-3	14	TRBV6-6	few	TRBD1	CASSSTGTGNTIYF	TGTGCCAGCAGCTCGACAGGGACTGGAAACACCATATATTTT
TRBJ1-1	15	TRBV14	few	TRBD1	CASSPFPGGDTEAFF	TGTGCCAGCAGCCCATTCCCAGGGGGCGACACTGAAGCTTTCTTT
TRBJ2-3	14	TRBV2	-	-	CASIMGRGTDTQYF	TGTGCCAGCATAATGGGCAGAGGGACAGATACGCAGTATTTT
TRBJ2-6	13	TRBV7-2	few	TRBD1	CGQGEGGANVLTF	TGTGGACAGGGGGAAGGTGGGGCCAACGTCCTGACTTTC
TRBJ2-1	16	TRBV6-2/TRBV6-3	-	TRBD2	CASSLAGTPPNREQFF	TGTGCCAGCAGTCTAGCGGGGACCCCTCCTAACCGTGAGCAGTTCTTC
TRBJ2-1	17	TRBV28	-	TRBD1	CASSLLTGVRSYNEQFF	TGTGCCAGCAGTTTGCTGACAGGGGTCCGCTCCTACAATGAGCAGTTCTTC
TRBJ1-5	14	TRBV5-1	once	-	CASSLGLPEQPQHF	TGCGCCAGCAGCCTCGGACTACCGGAGCAGCCCCAGCATTTT
TRBJ1-5	12	TRBV7-9	-	-	CASSLVDQPQHF	TGTGCCAGCAGCTTAGTCGATCAGCCCCAGCATTTT
TRBJ2-2	19	TRBV4-2	-	TRBD2	CASSPATGGGTGGAGELFF	TGTGCCAGCAGCCCCGCTACGGGAGGCGGGACGGGGGGGGCCGGGGAGCTGTTTTTT
TRBJ1-2	13	TRBV5-1	-	-	CASSLGGNYGYTF	TGCGCCAGCAGCTTGGGAGGGAACTATGGCTACACCTTC
TRBJ1-2	11	TRBV19	-	-	CASSIVGDYTF	TGTGCCAGTAGTATAGTAGGGGACTACACCTTC
TRBJ2-5	14	TRBV15	few	TRBD1	CATSREGTAETQYF	TGTGCCACCAGCAGAGAGGGGACAGCCGAGACCCAGTACTTC
TRBJ1-1	14	TRBV25-1	few	TRBD1	CASTRDSMNTEAFF	TGTGCCAGCACGCGGGACAGTATGAACACTGAAGCTTTCTTT
TRBJ1-2	15	TRBV5-1	-	TRBD1	CASSWGSGGDYGYTF	TGCGCCAGCAGCTGGGGATCAGGGGGCGACTATGGCTACACCTTC
TRBJ2-5	14	TRBV19	-	-	CASSIPQGFETQYF	TGTGCCAGTAGTATACCCCAGGGTTTCGAGACCCAGTACTTC
TRBJ2-2	14	TRBV10-1	few	-	CASSEQIVTGELFF	TGCGCCAGCAGTGAACAGATTGTCACCGGGGAGCTGTTTTTT
TRBJ2-1	17	TRBV6-1	-	TRBD2	CASSEALAGTTYNEQFF	TGTGCCAGCAGTGAAGCACTAGCGGGGACCACCTACAATGAGCAGTTCTTC
TRBJ2-3	15	TRBV5-4	-	TRBD2	CASSLGGAGSDTQYF	TGTGCCAGCAGCCTCGGGGGGGCCGGTTCAGATACGCAGTATTTT
TRBJ1-4	16	TRBV28	-	TRBD1	CASSPDRGRLGEKLFF	TGTGCCAGCAGCCCGGACAGGGGGCGCTTGGGCGAAAAACTGTTTTTT
TRBJ2-1	17	TRBV27	-	TRBD1	CASSLKGPGTGMNEQFF	TGTGCCAGCAGTTTAAAGGGGCCCGGGACAGGGATGAATGAGCAGTTCTTC
TRBJ2-5	16	TRBV18	once	-	CASSPPGTSRTRAQYF	TGTGCCAGCTCACCACCGGGGACTTCACGTACTCGGGCCCAGTACTTC
TRBJ1-1	13	TRBV10-3	-	-	CAINREGDTEAFF	TGTGCCATCAATCGGGAGGGGGACACTGAAGCTTTCTTT
TRBJ2-7	15	TRBV2	-	-	CASSERGAGGYEQYF	TGTGCCAGCAGTGAGCGGGGAGCTGGGGGCTACGAGCAGTACTTC
TRBJ2-7	15	TRBV11-2	-	TRBD2	CASSPGLAVSYEQYF	TGTGCCAGCAGCCCGGGACTAGCGGTCTCCTACGAGCAGTACTTC
TRBJ2-1	12	TRBV5-4	few	-	CASSLRYNEQFF	TGTGCCAGCAGCTTACGGTACAATGAGCAGTTCTTC
TRBJ2-2	15	TRBV3-1/TRBV3-2	-	-	CASSHTPGQTGELFF	TGTGCCAGCAGCCATACGCCAGGTCAAACCGGGGAGCTGTTTTTT